These T cell receptor beta chains were read from a single sample in a study of neurological immune-mediated disorders. One entry per CDR3 protein results from TCRdb running MiXCR on the 5' RACE reads. This sample has tens of thousands of distinct CDR3 sequences, with 2.6% found just once. The sequencing input was PBMCs. The origin of the receptors is a woman in her twenties or thirties with multiple sclerosis. Each CDR3 is given with its conserved first and last residue. The D gene is left open where the match is weak. The size entry is marked missing in some rows and otherwise reads once, few, many or a size class.

j_call: TRBJ1-1; clone_size: many; d_call: NA; v_call: TRBV24-1; cdr3_aa: CATSDLGFQGAFF; cdr3_nt: TGTGCCACCAGTGATTTGGGGTTCCAAGGAGCTTTCTTT
j_call: TRBJ2-3; clone_size: many; d_call: NA; v_call: TRBV5-1; cdr3_aa: CASKLSGKTSTDTQYF; cdr3_nt: TGCGCCAGCAAGCTAAGCGGAAAGACTAGCACAGATACGCAGTATTTT
j_call: TRBJ2-7; clone_size: many; d_call: TRBD2; v_call: TRBV20-1; cdr3_aa: CSAREREGPGEQYF; cdr3_nt: TGCAGTGCTAGAGAGCGGGAGGGCCCCGGCGAGCAGTACTTC
j_call: TRBJ1-4; clone_size: many; d_call: NA; v_call: TRBV12-3/TRBV12-4; cdr3_aa: CASSIQGRAEKLFF; cdr3_nt: TGTGCCAGCAGTATCCAGGGGCGGGCTGAAAAACTGTTTTTT
j_call: TRBJ2-3; clone_size: NA; d_call: TRBD2; v_call: TRBV20-1; cdr3_aa: CSGRKVDTQYF; cdr3_nt: TGCAGCGGGAGGAAGGTAGATACGCAGTATTTT
j_call: TRBJ1-3; clone_size: many; d_call: NA; v_call: TRBV6-5; cdr3_aa: CASRTQTGGTPSGNTIYF; cdr3_nt: TGTGCCAGCCGAACACAAACAGGCGGCACACCTTCTGGAAACACCATATATTTT
j_call: TRBJ2-3; clone_size: many; d_call: TRBD1; v_call: TRBV7-8; cdr3_aa: CASSQQGVQSTDTQYF; cdr3_nt: TGTGCCAGCAGCCAACAGGGGGTCCAAAGCACAGATACGCAGTATTTT
j_call: TRBJ2-2; clone_size: many; d_call: TRBD1; v_call: TRBV4-2; cdr3_aa: CASSQGELGPGTGGVELFF; cdr3_nt: TGTGCCAGCAGCCAAGGGGAATTGGGGCCCGGGACAGGGGGCGTGGAGCTGTTTTTT
j_call: TRBJ2-5; clone_size: many; d_call: TRBD2; v_call: TRBV12-3/TRBV12-4; cdr3_aa: CASSSTSGQETQYF; cdr3_nt: TGTGCCAGCAGTTCGACTAGCGGGCAAGAGACCCAGTACTTC
j_call: TRBJ2-1; clone_size: many; d_call: TRBD2; v_call: TRBV28; cdr3_aa: CASAEREATEGEQFF; cdr3_nt: TGTGCCAGCGCAGAGCGGGAGGCCACCGAGGGCGAGCAGTTCTTC
j_call: TRBJ1-3; clone_size: many; d_call: NA; v_call: TRBV29-1; cdr3_aa: CSVEEGSGNTIYF; cdr3_nt: TGCAGCGTTGAAGAGGGGAGCGGAAACACCATATATTTT
j_call: TRBJ2-3; clone_size: many; d_call: TRBD2; v_call: TRBV7-9; cdr3_aa: CASSPTSGRVDTQYF; cdr3_nt: TGTGCCAGCAGCCCGACTAGCGGGAGAGTCGATACGCAGTATTTT
j_call: TRBJ1-1; clone_size: many; d_call: NA; v_call: TRBV6-2/TRBV6-3; cdr3_aa: CASSYPPQGTEAFF; cdr3_nt: TGTGCCAGCAGTTACCCACCCCAGGGGACTGAAGCTTTCTTT
j_call: TRBJ2-7; clone_size: many; d_call: TRBD1; v_call: TRBV5-5; cdr3_aa: CASSTGTGPFEQYF; cdr3_nt: TGTGCCAGCAGCACCGGGACAGGGCCCTTCGAGCAGTACTTC
j_call: TRBJ1-5; clone_size: many; d_call: TRBD1; v_call: TRBV30; cdr3_aa: CAWSRQGDQPQHF; cdr3_nt: TGTGCCTGGAGTAGGCAGGGGGATCAGCCCCAGCATTTT
j_call: TRBJ1-5; clone_size: many; d_call: TRBD1; v_call: TRBV6-1; cdr3_aa: CASRLPGQHNQPQHF; cdr3_nt: TGTGCCAGCCGATTACCGGGACAGCACAATCAGCCCCAGCATTTT
j_call: TRBJ2-1; clone_size: many; d_call: NA; v_call: TRBV11-2; cdr3_aa: CASSLVPARENEQFF; cdr3_nt: TGTGCCAGCAGCTTAGTCCCCGCCAGGGAAAATGAGCAGTTCTTC
j_call: TRBJ2-2; clone_size: many; d_call: NA; v_call: TRBV28; cdr3_aa: CASSFSLAGELFF; cdr3_nt: TGTGCCAGCAGTTTTTCACTGGCCGGGGAGCTGTTTTTT
j_call: TRBJ2-5; clone_size: NA; d_call: NA; v_call: TRBV7-9; cdr3_aa: CASSLGLAVYQETQYF; cdr3_nt: TGTGCCAGCAGCTTAGGGTTAGCGGTGTACCAAGAGACCCAGTACTTC
j_call: TRBJ2-6; clone_size: many; d_call: TRBD2; v_call: TRBV29-1; cdr3_aa: CSVSTGTSVSGANVLTF; cdr3_nt: TGCAGCGTTTCCACCGGGACTAGCGTTTCTGGGGCCAACGTCCTGACTTTC
j_call: TRBJ1-5; clone_size: many; d_call: NA; v_call: TRBV3-1; cdr3_aa: CASSRPGGQPQHF; cdr3_nt: TGTGCCAGCAGCCGCCCAGGTGGTCAGCCCCAGCATTTT
j_call: TRBJ2-7; clone_size: many; d_call: NA; v_call: TRBV5-1; cdr3_aa: CASSLVTGNSYEQYF; cdr3_nt: TGCGCCAGCAGCTTGGTGACAGGCAACTCCTACGAGCAGTACTTC
j_call: TRBJ2-1; clone_size: many; d_call: NA; v_call: TRBV6-2/TRBV6-3; cdr3_aa: CASSQGQTYNEQFF; cdr3_nt: TGTGCCAGCAGTCAAGGACAAACCTACAATGAGCAGTTCTTC
j_call: TRBJ1-1; clone_size: many; d_call: NA; v_call: TRBV5-1; cdr3_aa: CASSLTGNPEAFF; cdr3_nt: TGCGCCAGCAGCTTGACAGGTAACCCTGAAGCTTTCTTT
j_call: TRBJ2-1; clone_size: many; d_call: NA; v_call: TRBV24-1; cdr3_aa: CATSPRTIDEQFF; cdr3_nt: TGTGCCACCAGTCCCAGGACTATTGATGAGCAGTTCTTC
j_call: TRBJ2-6; clone_size: many; d_call: NA; v_call: TRBV20-1; cdr3_aa: CSAGRGAGVLTF; cdr3_nt: TGCAGTGCAGGTCGGGGGGCCGGCGTCCTGACTTTC
j_call: TRBJ1-1; clone_size: few; d_call: NA; v_call: TRBV5-5; cdr3_aa: CDSSTLGDEAFF; cdr3_nt: TGTGACAGCAGCACCCTCGGGGACGAAGCTTTCTTT
j_call: TRBJ2-3; clone_size: many; d_call: TRBD2; v_call: TRBV28; cdr3_aa: CASSSSPGTSGAGLDTQYF; cdr3_nt: TGTGCCAGCAGTTCCAGCCCCGGGACTAGCGGGGCGGGTCTGGATACGCAGTATTTT
j_call: TRBJ1-4; clone_size: many; d_call: NA; v_call: TRBV20-1; cdr3_aa: CSVAGQANEKLFF; cdr3_nt: TGCAGTGTCGCAGGGCAGGCTAATGAAAAACTGTTTTTT
j_call: TRBJ2-7; clone_size: many; d_call: NA; v_call: TRBV7-9; cdr3_aa: CASSSPGLLTYEQYF; cdr3_nt: TGTGCCAGCAGCTCTCCGGGACTCCTCACCTACGAGCAGTACTTC
j_call: TRBJ1-4; clone_size: many; d_call: NA; v_call: TRBV7-2; cdr3_aa: CASSLRTAEKLFF; cdr3_nt: TGTGCCAGCAGCTTACGGACGGCCGAAAAACTGTTTTTT
j_call: TRBJ2-1; clone_size: many; d_call: NA; v_call: TRBV7-9; cdr3_aa: CASSLDQNYNEQFF; cdr3_nt: TGTGCCAGCAGCTTAGACCAGAACTACAATGAGCAGTTCTTC
j_call: TRBJ2-7; clone_size: many; d_call: TRBD2; v_call: TRBV5-1; cdr3_aa: CASSLAGGTGLSSYEQYF; cdr3_nt: TGCGCCAGCAGCTTGGCCGGGGGGACTGGACTGTCCTCCTACGAGCAGTACTTC
j_call: TRBJ2-7; clone_size: many; d_call: TRBD2; v_call: TRBV20-1; cdr3_aa: CSARDKASGRISEQYF; cdr3_nt: TGCAGTGCTAGAGATAAGGCTAGCGGGAGGATCTCCGAGCAGTACTTC
j_call: TRBJ2-7; clone_size: many; d_call: TRBD2; v_call: TRBV29-1; cdr3_aa: CSVVGTSAHSSYEQYF; cdr3_nt: TGCAGCGTCGTCGGGACTAGCGCTCATAGCTCCTACGAGCAGTACTTC
j_call: TRBJ2-7; clone_size: many; d_call: NA; v_call: TRBV5-1; cdr3_aa: CASSLNSGDTYEQYF; cdr3_nt: TGCGCCAGCAGCTTGAATTCAGGGGACACCTACGAGCAGTACTTC
j_call: TRBJ2-3; clone_size: many; d_call: TRBD1; v_call: TRBV20-1; cdr3_aa: CSARTRDRSTDTQYF; cdr3_nt: TGCAGTGCTAGAACCCGGGACAGGAGCACAGATACGCAGTATTTT
j_call: TRBJ2-7; clone_size: many; d_call: NA; v_call: TRBV13; cdr3_aa: CASSNFPPEPIPQYF; cdr3_nt: TGTGCCAGCAGCAATTTCCCCCCGGAGCCAATCCCGCAGTACTTC
j_call: TRBJ2-1; clone_size: many; d_call: NA; v_call: TRBV20-1; cdr3_aa: CSAQTARNSYNEQFF; cdr3_nt: TGCAGTGCACAGACAGCCCGTAACTCCTACAATGAGCAGTTCTTC
j_call: TRBJ2-5; clone_size: many; d_call: NA; v_call: TRBV7-2; cdr3_aa: CASSPSRAVQETQYF; cdr3_nt: TGTGCCAGCAGCCCCAGTAGAGCGGTCCAAGAGACCCAGTACTTC
j_call: TRBJ1-1; clone_size: many; d_call: NA; v_call: TRBV29-1; cdr3_aa: CSGGDRDTEAFF; cdr3_nt: TGCAGCGGGGGTGATAGAGACACTGAAGCTTTCTTT
j_call: TRBJ2-1; clone_size: many; d_call: TRBD2; v_call: TRBV24-1; cdr3_aa: CATSGTSGIREEQFF; cdr3_nt: TGTGCCACCAGTGGGACTAGCGGGATTAGAGAGGAGCAGTTCTTC
j_call: TRBJ2-1; clone_size: many; d_call: TRBD2; v_call: TRBV4-2; cdr3_aa: CASSGRGGRAVDEQFF; cdr3_nt: TGTGCCAGCAGCGGCCGGGGCGGGAGGGCCGTAGATGAGCAGTTCTTC
j_call: TRBJ2-1; clone_size: many; d_call: NA; v_call: TRBV29-1; cdr3_aa: CSVGGLQGGSYNEQFF; cdr3_nt: TGCAGCGTTGGGGGGCTCCAGGGGGGATCCTACAATGAGCAGTTCTTC
j_call: TRBJ2-1; clone_size: many; d_call: TRBD2; v_call: TRBV29-1; cdr3_aa: CSVDVSGSGYEQFF; cdr3_nt: TGCAGCGTTGATGTTAGCGGGAGTGGGTATGAGCAGTTCTTC